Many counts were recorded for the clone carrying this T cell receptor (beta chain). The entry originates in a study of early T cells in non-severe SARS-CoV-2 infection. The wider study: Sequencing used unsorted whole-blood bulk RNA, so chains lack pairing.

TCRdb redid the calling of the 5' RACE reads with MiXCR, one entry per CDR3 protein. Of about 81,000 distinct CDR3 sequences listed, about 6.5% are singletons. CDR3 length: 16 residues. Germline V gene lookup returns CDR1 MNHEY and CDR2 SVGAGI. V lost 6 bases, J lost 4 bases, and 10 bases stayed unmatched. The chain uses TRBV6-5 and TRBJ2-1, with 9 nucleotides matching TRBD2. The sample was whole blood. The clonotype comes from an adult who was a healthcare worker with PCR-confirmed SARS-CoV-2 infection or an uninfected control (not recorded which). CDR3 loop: CASSRTLTSGYNEQFF. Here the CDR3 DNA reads TGTGCCAGCAGCCGTACCCTCACTAGCGGGTACAATGAGCAGTTCTTC.